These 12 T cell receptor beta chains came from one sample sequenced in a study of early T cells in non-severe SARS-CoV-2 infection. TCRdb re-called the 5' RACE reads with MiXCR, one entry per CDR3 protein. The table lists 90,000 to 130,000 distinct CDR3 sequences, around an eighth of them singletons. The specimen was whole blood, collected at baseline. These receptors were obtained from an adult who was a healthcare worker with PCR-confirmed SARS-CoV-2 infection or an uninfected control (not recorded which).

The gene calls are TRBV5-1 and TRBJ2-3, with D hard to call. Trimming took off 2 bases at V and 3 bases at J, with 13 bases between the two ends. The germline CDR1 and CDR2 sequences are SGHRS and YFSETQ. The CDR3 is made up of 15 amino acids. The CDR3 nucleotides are TGCGCCAGCAGCTTAGGCTCACGCGGAACAGATACGCAGTATTTT. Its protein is CASSLGSRGTDTQYF.

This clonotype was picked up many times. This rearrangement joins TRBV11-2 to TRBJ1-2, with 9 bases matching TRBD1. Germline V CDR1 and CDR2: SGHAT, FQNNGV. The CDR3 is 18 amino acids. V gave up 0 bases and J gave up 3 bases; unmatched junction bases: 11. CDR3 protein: CASSLDPHRTGVYYGYTF. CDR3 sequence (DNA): TGTGCCAGCAGCTTAGATCCCCATAGGACAGGGGTATACTATGGCTACACCTTC.

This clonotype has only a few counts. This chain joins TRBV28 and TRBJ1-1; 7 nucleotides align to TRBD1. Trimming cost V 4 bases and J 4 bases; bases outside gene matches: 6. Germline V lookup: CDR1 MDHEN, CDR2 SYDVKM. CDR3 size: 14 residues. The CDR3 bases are TGTGCCAGCAGTTCGACAGGGAGAGCCACTGAAGCTTTCTTT. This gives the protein CASSSTGRATEAFF.

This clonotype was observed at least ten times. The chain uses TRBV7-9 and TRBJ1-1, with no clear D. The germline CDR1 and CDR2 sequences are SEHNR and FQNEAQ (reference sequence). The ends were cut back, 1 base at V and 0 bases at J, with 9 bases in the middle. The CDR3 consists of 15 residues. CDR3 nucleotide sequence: TGTGCCAGCAGCTTAGGTTCCTACATGAACACTGAAGCTTTCTTT. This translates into CASSLGSYMNTEAFF.

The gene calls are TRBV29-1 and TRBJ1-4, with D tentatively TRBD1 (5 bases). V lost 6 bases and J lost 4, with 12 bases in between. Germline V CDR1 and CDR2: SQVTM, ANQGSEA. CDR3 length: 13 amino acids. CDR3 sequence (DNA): TGCAGCGTAGAGGGGAACAGTAATGAAAAACTGTTTTTT. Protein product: CSVEGNSNEKLFF.

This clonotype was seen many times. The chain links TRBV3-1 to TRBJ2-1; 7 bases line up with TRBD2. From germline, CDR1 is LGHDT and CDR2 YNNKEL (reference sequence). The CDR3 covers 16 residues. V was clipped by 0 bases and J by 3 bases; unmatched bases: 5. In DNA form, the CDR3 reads TGTGCCAGCAGCCAAGATGGCGGGAGTAGCTACAATGAGCAGTTCTTC. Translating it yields CASSQDGGSSYNEQFF.

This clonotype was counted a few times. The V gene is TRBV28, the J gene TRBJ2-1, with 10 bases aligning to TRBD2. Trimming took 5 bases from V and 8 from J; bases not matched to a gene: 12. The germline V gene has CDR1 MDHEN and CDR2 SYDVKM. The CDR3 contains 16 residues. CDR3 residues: CASSLWGQREGYEQFF. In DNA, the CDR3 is TGTGCCAGCAGTCTCTGGGGGCAGCGGGAGGGTTATGAGCAGTTCTTC. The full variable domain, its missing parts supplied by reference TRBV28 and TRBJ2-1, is DVKVTQSSRYLVKRTGEKVFLECVQDMDHENMFWYRQDPGLGLRLIYFSYDVKMKEKGDIPEGYSVSREKKERFSLILESASTNQTSMYLCASSLWGQREGYEQFFGPGTRLTVL.

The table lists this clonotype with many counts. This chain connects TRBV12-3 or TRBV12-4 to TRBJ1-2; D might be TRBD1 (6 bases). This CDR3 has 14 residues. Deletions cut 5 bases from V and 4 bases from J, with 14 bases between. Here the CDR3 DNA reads TGTGCCAGCAGTCCGTCGACAGGCAGCTATGGCTACACCTTC. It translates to CASSPSTGSYGYTF.

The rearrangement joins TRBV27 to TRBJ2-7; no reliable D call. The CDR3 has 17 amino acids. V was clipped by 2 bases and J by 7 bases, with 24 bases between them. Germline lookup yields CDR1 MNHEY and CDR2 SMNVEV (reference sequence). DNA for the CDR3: TGTGCCAGCAGTTTAAGGGTGCCGTTGCAGGACCCCAGGGAGCAGTACTTC. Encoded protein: CASSLRVPLQDPREQYF.

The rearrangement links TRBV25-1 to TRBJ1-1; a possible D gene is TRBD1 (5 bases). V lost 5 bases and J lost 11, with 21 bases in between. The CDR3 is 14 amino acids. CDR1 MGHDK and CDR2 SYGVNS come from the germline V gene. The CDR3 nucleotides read TGTGCCAGCAGTAATGGGGGACGCCTTTCGCCTGCTTTCTTT. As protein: CASSNGGRLSPAFF.

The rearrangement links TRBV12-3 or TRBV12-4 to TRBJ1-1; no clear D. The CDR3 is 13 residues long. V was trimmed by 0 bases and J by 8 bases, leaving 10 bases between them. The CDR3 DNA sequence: TGTGCCAGCAGTTTAGCGCGGGGATCAGAAGCTTTCTTT. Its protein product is CASSLARGSEAFF.

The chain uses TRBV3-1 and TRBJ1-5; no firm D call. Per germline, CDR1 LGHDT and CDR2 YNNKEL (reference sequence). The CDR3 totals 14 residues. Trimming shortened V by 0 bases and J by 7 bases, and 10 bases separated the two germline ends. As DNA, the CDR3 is TGTGCCAGCAGCCAAGATTGGGCGGCCCAGCCCCAGCATTTT. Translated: CASSQDWAAQPQHF.